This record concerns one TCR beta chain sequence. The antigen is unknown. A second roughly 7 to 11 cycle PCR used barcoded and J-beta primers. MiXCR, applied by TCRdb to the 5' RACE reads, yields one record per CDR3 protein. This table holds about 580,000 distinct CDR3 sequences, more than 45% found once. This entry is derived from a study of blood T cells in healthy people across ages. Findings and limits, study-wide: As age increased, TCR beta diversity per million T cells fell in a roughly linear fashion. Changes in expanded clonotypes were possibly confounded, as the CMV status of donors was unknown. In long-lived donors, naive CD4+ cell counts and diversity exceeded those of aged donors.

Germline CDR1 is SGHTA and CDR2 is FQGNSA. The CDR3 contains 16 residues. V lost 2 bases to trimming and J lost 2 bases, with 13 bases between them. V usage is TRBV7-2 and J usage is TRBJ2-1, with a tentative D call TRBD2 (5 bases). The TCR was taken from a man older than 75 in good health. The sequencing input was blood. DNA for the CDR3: TGTGCCAGCAGCTTAATGGGAGCTGGCCCCTACAATGAGCAGTTCTTC. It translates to CASSLMGAGPYNEQFF.